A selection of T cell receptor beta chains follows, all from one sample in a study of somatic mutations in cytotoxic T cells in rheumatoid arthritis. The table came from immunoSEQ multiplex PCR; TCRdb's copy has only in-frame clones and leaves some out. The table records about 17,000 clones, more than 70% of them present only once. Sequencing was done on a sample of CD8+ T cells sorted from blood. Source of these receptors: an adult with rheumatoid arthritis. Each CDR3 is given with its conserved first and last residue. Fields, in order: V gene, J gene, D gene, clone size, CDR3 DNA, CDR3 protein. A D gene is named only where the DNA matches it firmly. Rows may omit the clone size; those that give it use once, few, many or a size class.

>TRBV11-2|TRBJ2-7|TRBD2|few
TGTGCCAGCAGCTTAGATACTAGCGGGGGGACGAGCTCCTACGAGCAGTACTTC
CASSLDTSGGTSSYEQYF
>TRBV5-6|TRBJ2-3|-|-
TGTGCCAGCGAACCCGGTGGGGCCAGCACAGATACGCAGTATTTT
CASEPGGASTDTQYF
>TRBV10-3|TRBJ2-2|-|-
TGTGCCATGGGGAGTGCAGGGGACACCGGGGAGCTGTTTTTT
CAMGSAGDTGELFF
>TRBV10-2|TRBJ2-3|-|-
TGCGCCAGCAGCGATTTCGGAGCGGGCACAGATACGCAGTATTTT
CASSDFGAGTDTQYF
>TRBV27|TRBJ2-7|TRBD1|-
TGTGCCAGCAGTGGAGGGACAGGGGGTCGCGAGCAGTACTTC
CASSGGTGGREQYF
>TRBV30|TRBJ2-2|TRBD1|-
TGTGCCTGGGAATCCGGGACAGGGGTGGCGGGGGAGCTGTTTTTT
CAWESGTGVAGELFF
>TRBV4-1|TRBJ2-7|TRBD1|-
TGCGCCAGCAGCCAACGGGACAGCTACGAGCAGTACTTC
CASSQRDSYEQYF
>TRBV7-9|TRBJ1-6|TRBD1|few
TGTGCCAGCAGCCCTCAGACAGGGGGTTATTATAATTCACCCCTCCACTTT
CASSPQTGGYYNSPLHF
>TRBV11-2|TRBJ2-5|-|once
TGTGCCAGCAGCCAGAGAGGGGTCATGGAGACCCAGTACTTC
CASSQRGVMETQYF
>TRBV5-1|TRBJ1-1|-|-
TGCGCCAGCAGCAGCGGAGGGACGGTTGAAGCTTTCTTT
CASSSGGTVEAFF
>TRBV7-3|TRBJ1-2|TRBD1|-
TGTGCCAGCAGCTTAGGACAGGCAAGGGGCTACACCTTC
CASSLGQARGYTF